This TCR beta chain was documented in a study of beta chain features in type 1 diabetes. The entirety of the isolated RNA underwent reverse transcription, so expressed TCRB transcripts were sequenced. TCRdb's table, derived via immunoSEQ multiplex PCR, lists solely in-frame clones and lacks some. Among fewer than 110,000 clones listed, 28% were seen once. Each population that was sorted was more than 95% pure. In the case of this clone: Its cognate antigen is unknown.

Whole-study findings and limits: Among patients with Type 1 diabetes, TCRB CDR3s were moderately but significantly shorter in every one of the four CD4+ subsets.

With 4 bases clipped from V and 0 bases from J, the junction kept 5 bases outside the gene matches. The germline gives CDR1 SGHRS, CDR2 YFSETQ. The length of the CDR3 is 16 residues. Sequenced input: central memory CD4+ T cells from blood. This receptor was taken from a woman under 30 with type 1 diabetes. This rearrangement joins TRBV5-1 to TRBJ2-3; 10 positions agree with TRBD2. The CDR3 loop is CASSRGTSASTDTQYF. DNA for the CDR3: TGCGCCAGCAGCCGAGGGACTAGCGCTAGCACAGATACGCAGTATTTT.